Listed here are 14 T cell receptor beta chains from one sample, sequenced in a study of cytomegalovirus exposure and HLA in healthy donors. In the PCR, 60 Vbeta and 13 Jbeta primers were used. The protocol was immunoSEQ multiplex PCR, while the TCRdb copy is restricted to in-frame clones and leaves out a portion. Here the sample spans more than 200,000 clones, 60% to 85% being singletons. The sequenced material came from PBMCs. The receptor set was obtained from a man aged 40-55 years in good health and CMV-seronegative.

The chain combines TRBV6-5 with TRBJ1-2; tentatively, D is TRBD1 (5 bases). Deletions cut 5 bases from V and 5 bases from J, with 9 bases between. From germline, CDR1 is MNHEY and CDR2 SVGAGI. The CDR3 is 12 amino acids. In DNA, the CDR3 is TGTGCCAGCAGTCGGAAGGGGTATGGCTACACCTTC. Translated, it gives CASSRKGYGYTF.

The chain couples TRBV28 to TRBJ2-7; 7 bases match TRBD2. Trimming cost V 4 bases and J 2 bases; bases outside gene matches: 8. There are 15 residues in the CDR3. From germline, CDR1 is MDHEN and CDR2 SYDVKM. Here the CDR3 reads CASSSSSGKPYEQYF. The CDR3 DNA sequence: TGTGCCAGCAGTTCCTCTAGCGGTAAACCCTACGAGCAGTACTTC.

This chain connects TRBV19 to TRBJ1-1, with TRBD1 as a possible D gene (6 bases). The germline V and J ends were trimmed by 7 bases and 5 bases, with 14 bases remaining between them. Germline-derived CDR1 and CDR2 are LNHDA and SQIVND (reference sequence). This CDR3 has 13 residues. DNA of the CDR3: TGTGCCAGTACCTCTCGGGGGGCAACTGAAGCTTTCTTT. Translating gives CASTSRGATEAFF.

The CDR3, as DNA: TGTGCCAGCAGCGTAGATGGGCGAGATACGCAGTATTTT. It codes for CASSVDGRDTQYF. This sequence joins TRBV9 and TRBJ2-3; D unclear. Germline loops: CDR1 SGDLS, CDR2 YYNGEE. V lost 0 bases and J lost 5, with 7 bases in between. The CDR3 is 13 residues long.

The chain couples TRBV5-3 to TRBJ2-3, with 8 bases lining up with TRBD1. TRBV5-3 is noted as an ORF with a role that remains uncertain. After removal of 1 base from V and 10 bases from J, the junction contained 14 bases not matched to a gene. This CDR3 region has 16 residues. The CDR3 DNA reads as TGTGCCAGAAGCTTGTGCACAGGGGGAACTTTCGGCCCGCAGTATTTT. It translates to CARSLCTGGTFGPQYF.

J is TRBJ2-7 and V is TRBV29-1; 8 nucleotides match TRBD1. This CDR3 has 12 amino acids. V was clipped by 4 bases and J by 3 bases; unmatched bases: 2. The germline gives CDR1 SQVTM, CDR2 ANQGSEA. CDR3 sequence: CSVGDRGYEQYF. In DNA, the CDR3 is TGCAGCGTTGGTGACAGGGGCTACGAGCAGTACTTC.

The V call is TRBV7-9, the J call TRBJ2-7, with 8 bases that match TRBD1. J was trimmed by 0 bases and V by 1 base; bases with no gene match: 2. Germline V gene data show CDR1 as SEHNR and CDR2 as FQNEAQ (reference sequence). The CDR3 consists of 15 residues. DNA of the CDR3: TGTGCCAGCAGCTTAGGGGGACAGGTCTCCTACGAGCAGTACTTC. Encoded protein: CASSLGGQVSYEQYF.

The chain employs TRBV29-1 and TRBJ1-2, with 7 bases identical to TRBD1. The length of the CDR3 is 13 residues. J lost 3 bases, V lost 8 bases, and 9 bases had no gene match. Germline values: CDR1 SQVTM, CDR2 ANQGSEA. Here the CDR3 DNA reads TGCAGCTTTTTGACAGGGTTAGACTATGGCTACACCTTC. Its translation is CSFLTGLDYGYTF.

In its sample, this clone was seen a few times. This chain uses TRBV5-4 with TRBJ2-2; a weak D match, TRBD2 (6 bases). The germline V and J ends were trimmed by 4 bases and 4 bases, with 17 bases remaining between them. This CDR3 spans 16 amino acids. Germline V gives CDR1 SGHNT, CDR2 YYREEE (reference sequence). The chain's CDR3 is CASSRGIGSSTGELFF. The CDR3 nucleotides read TGTGCCAGCAGCCGGGGGATCGGATCTAGCACCGGGGAGCTGTTTTTT.

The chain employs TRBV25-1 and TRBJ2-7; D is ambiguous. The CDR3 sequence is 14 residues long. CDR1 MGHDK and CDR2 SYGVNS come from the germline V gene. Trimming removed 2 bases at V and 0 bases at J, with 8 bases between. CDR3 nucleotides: TGTGCCAGCAGTGAAATGTACGGCTCCTACGAGCAGTACTTC. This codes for CASSEMYGSYEQYF.

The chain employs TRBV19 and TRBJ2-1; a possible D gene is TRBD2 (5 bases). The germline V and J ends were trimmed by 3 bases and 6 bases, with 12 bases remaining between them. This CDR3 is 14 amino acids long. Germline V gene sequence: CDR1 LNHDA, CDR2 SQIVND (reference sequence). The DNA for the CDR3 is TGTGCCAGTAGTATTCGGACTGGACTCAATGAGCAGTTCTTC. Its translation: CASSIRTGLNEQFF.

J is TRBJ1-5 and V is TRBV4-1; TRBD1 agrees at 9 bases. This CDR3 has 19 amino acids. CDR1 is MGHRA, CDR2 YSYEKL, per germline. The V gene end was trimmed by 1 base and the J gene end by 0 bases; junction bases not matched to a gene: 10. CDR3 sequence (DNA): TGCGCCAGCAGCCAAGCTCCGGGACAGGGATCTATTAGCAATCAGCCCCAGCATTTT. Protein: CASSQAPGQGSISNQPQHF.

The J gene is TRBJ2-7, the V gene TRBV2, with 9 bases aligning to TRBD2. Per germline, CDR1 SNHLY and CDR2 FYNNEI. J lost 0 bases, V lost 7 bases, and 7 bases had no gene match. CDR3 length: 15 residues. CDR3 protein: CASNDLAGSSYEQYF. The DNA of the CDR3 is TGTGCCAGCAATGATCTAGCGGGAAGCTCCTACGAGCAGTACTTC.

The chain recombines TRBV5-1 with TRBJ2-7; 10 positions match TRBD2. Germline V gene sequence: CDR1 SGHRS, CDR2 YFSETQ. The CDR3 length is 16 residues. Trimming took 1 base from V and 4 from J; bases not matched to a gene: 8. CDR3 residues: CASSLSGLAVRYEQYF. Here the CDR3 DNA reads TGCGCCAGCAGCTTGTCTGGACTAGCGGTTCGATACGAGCAGTACTTC.